These 29 T cell receptor beta chains originate from one sample sequenced in a study of blood T cell repertoires in COVID-19. Libraries were prepared by immunoSEQ multiplex PCR; TCRdb keeps only in-frame clonotypes and omits some of them. The sample lists roughly 200,000 clones, 80% to 85% occurring once. Sequencing was carried out using peripheral blood. Every receptor here comes from a woman aged 80 or over with COVID-19, enrolled during active disease.

This clone has just a few counts. For the CDR3, the DNA is TGTGCCAGCAGCTTATCAGGCTCTGGGGCCAACGTCCTGACTTTC. Translating gives CASSLSGSGANVLTF. This chain connects TRBV7-6 to TRBJ2-6; D is undetermined. The V end lost 2 bases, the J end lost 0 bases, and 5 bases lay between the germline ends. The CDR3 has 15 amino acids. Germline assignment: CDR1 SGHVS and CDR2 FNYEAQ. Full variable domain (outside the CDR3, taken from reference TRBV7-6 and TRBJ2-6): GAGVSQSPRYKVTKRGQDVALRCDPISGHVSLYWYRQALGQGPEFLTYFNYEAQQDKSGLPNDRFSAERPEGSISTLTIQRTEQRDSAMYRCASSLSGSGANVLTFGAGSRLTVL.

This sequence joins TRBV29-1 and TRBJ1-4; D may be TRBD1 (6 bases). CDR1 is SQVTM, CDR2 ANQGSEA, per germline. This CDR3 is built from 13 residues. V was trimmed by 2 bases and J by 8 bases, leaving 12 bases between them. For the CDR3, the DNA is TGCAGCGTTGAAACAGGGAGGGGGGAAAAACTGTTTTTT. It codes for CSVETGRGEKLFF.

J is TRBJ2-1 and V is TRBV2; maybe TRBD2 (6 bases). The CDR3 extends over 13 amino acids. The V end was cut by 7 bases, the J end by 10 bases, with 17 bases between. CDR1 and CDR2 (germline): SNHLY, FYNNEI. CDR3 sequence: CASKRDSPGEQFF. CDR3 in DNA: TGTGCCAGCAAGAGGGACTCGCCCGGGGAGCAGTTCTTC.

This chain's CDR3 is CASSQDGRENTEAFF. The CDR3 region has the DNA TGTGCCAGCAGCCAAGATGGCAGGGAGAACACTGAAGCTTTCTTT. This chain connects TRBV4-2 to TRBJ1-1; weak D call: TRBD1 (5 bases). Trimming stripped 0 bases from V and 1 base from J, with 9 bases between. The germline CDR1 and CDR2 sequences are LGHNA and YNFKEQ. The CDR3 has 15 amino acids.

This clone was seen only once. V and J are TRBV19 and TRBJ1-1, with D possibly being TRBD1 (6 bases). Germline V gene sequence: CDR1 LNHDA, CDR2 SQIVND (reference sequence). V dropped 3 bases and J dropped 11 bases, with 22 bases sitting between them. This CDR3 is built from 15 residues. The CDR3 DNA follows: TGTGCCAGTAGTATCTCCCGGGGGGCCTCGAGCAATGCTTTCTTT. This codes for CASSISRGASSNAFF.

This clone was recorded once. The chain joins TRBV4-1 to TRBJ1-6; D is ambiguous. CDR3 size: 18 residues. From germline, CDR1 is MGHRA and CDR2 YSYEKL. V lost 0 bases, J lost 4 bases, and 16 bases lay in between. The CDR3 DNA sequence: TGCGCCAGCAGCCAAGATCCCCCCACGAGTGTGTATAATTCACCCCTCCACTTT. This encodes CASSQDPPTSVYNSPLHF.

The genes are TRBV4-1 and TRBJ1-3; no clear D gene. V lost 4 bases to trimming and J lost 0 bases, with 16 bases between them. Germline loops: CDR1 MGHRA, CDR2 YSYEKL. The CDR3 has 17 amino acids. CDR3 in DNA: TGCGCCAGCAGCCTCGAAAACCTCGGTAACTCTGGAAACACCATATATTTT. It specifies CASSLENLGNSGNTIYF.

The rearrangement links TRBV18 to TRBJ2-6, with 8 nucleotides matching TRBD1. CDR3 length: 18 residues. After removal of 2 bases from V and 1 base from J, the junction contained 7 bases not matched to a gene. Looked up from germline, CDR1 is KGHSH and CDR2 is LQKENI. The CDR3 protein is CASSPMGQASSGANVLTF. Written as DNA, the CDR3 is TGTGCCAGCTCACCAATGGGACAGGCCTCATCTGGGGCCAACGTCCTGACTTTC.

This clone was seen once. The chain employs TRBV10-2 and TRBJ1-6; D is undetermined. The germline V gene encodes CDR1 WSHSY and CDR2 SAAADI. The V gene lost 3 bases and the J gene lost 0 bases, with 9 bases spanning the gap. The CDR3 has 16 amino acids. The CDR3, as DNA: TGCGCCAGCAGTGAATTTGCGAGCTCCTATAATTCACCCCTCCACTTT. Translated, it gives CASSEFASSYNSPLHF.

The chain joins TRBV2 to TRBJ1-3; perhaps TRBD1 as D (6 bases). The germline V gene has CDR1 SNHLY and CDR2 FYNNEI. CDR3 length: 15 residues. V shed 5 bases and J shed 0 bases, with 11 bases lying between them. The CDR3 DNA follows: TGTGCCAGCAGTTCAGGACAGCTCTCTGGAAACACCATATATTTT. It yields the protein CASSSGQLSGNTIYF. Supplemented by reference TRBV2 and TRBJ1-3, the full variable domain reads EPEVTQTPSHQVTQMGQEVILRCVPISNHLYFYWYRQILGQKVEFLVSFYNNEISEKSEIFDDQFSVERPDGSNFTLKIRSTKLEDSAMYFCASSSGQLSGNTIYFGEGSWLTVV.

The J gene is TRBJ1-3, the V gene TRBV19; D remains unclear. The CDR3 is made up of 16 amino acids. Trimming cost V 4 bases and J 0 bases, with 13 bases left between them. Germline V gene sequence: CDR1 LNHDA, CDR2 SQIVND (reference sequence). CDR3 sequence (DNA): TGTGCCAGTAGTAAAATTTCGGTCGGCTCTGGAAACACCATATATTTT. Translating gives CASSKISVGSGNTIYF.

The chain couples TRBV10-2 to TRBJ2-1; D is uncertain. Germline CDR1 and CDR2: WSHSY and SAAADI. The length of the CDR3 is 15 residues. Trimming pared 1 base from V and 0 bases from J, leaving 7 bases between. CDR3: CASSEYRSSYNEQFF. Here the CDR3 DNA reads TGCGCCAGCAGTGAGTACCGGAGCTCCTACAATGAGCAGTTCTTC.

V usage is TRBV18 and J usage is TRBJ1-1; TRBD1 is a possible D gene (5 bases). V was shortened by 3 bases and J by 5 bases, with 19 bases between the two germline ends. This CDR3 has 16 amino acids. Germline assignment: CDR1 KGHSH and CDR2 LQKENI. CDR3: CASSPVPGGTGTEAFF. CDR3 DNA: TGTGCCAGCTCACCGGTTCCCGGGGGGACCGGTACTGAAGCTTTCTTT.

The chain recombines TRBV18 with TRBJ1-1; D perhaps matches TRBD1 (5 bases). The germline V gene encodes CDR1 KGHSH and CDR2 LQKENI. The CDR3 is 16 residues long. Trimming removed 6 bases at V and 7 bases at J, with 24 bases between. This chain's CDR3 is CASSPGGTGEFGEAFF. Written as DNA, the CDR3 is TGTGCCAGCTCCCCCGGGGGGACGGGGGAGTTTGGTGAAGCTTTCTTT.

The chain uses TRBV18 and TRBJ2-5; a weak D match, TRBD1 (6 bases). V dropped 10 bases and J dropped 5 bases, with 20 bases sitting between them. CDR1 is KGHSH, CDR2 LQKENI, per germline. CDR3 length: 14 residues. The CDR3 here is CATTGLGSRETQYF. Written as DNA, the CDR3 is TGTGCCACCACAGGGTTAGGCTCGAGGGAGACCCAGTACTTC.

V gene TRBV5-1 combines with J gene TRBJ2-1, with 7 bases identical to TRBD2. Germline lookup yields CDR1 SGHRS and CDR2 YFSETQ. This CDR3 is 18 amino acids long. With V trimmed by 3 bases and J by 5 bases, 17 bases remained unmatched. DNA for the CDR3: TGCGCCAGCAGCTACCGGAGCGGGGAACCCAATAGTAACAATGAGCAGTTCTTC. It yields the protein CASSYRSGEPNSNNEQFF.

The chain recombines TRBV9 with TRBJ2-5, with D possibly TRBD2 on 5 matching bases. Germline V lookup: CDR1 SGDLS, CDR2 YYNGEE. This CDR3 is 12 amino acids long. V was trimmed by 2 bases and J by 7 bases, leaving 9 bases between them. Here the CDR3 reads CASSVAGGTQYF. CDR3 DNA: TGTGCCAGCAGCGTGGCGGGCGGGACCCAGTACTTC. Supplemented by reference TRBV9 and TRBJ2-5, the full variable domain reads DSGVTQTPKHLITATGQRVTLRCSPRSGDLSVYWYQQSLDQGLQFLIQYYNGEERAKGNILERFSAQQFPDLHSELNLSSLELGDSALYFCASSVAGGTQYFGPGTRLLVL.

V gene TRBV20-1 combines with J gene TRBJ2-7, with D possibly being TRBD2 (6 bases). The CDR3 runs to 13 residues. V was clipped by 3 bases and J by 2 bases, with 11 bases between them. CDR1 DFQATT and CDR2 SNEGSKA come from the germline V gene (reference sequence). CDR3 bases: TGCAGTGCTAGTTGGGGAGGAGCCTACGAGCAGTACTTC. Amino acid sequence: CSASWGGAYEQYF.

V gene TRBV28 combines with J gene TRBJ1-3; D may be TRBD1 (5 bases). Germline CDR1 is MDHEN and CDR2 is SYDVKM. The CDR3 runs 14 residues. V lost 8 bases and J lost 1, with 12 bases in between. CDR3 sequence (DNA): TGTGCCAGCTCCGCGGGGGGTTCTGGAAACACCATATATTTT. Protein sequence: CASSAGGSGNTIYF.

The chain combines TRBV27 with TRBJ2-1; 8 nucleotides agree with TRBD2. This CDR3 is built from 15 residues. The V segment lost 6 bases and the J segment 1 base; nucleotides outside the gene matches: 5. The germline V gene has CDR1 MNHEY and CDR2 SMNVEV (reference sequence). CDR3 region: CASRAGTRSYNEQFF. Written as DNA, the CDR3 is TGTGCCAGCAGGGCGGGGACTAGGTCCTACAATGAGCAGTTCTTC.

The genes are TRBV25-1 and TRBJ2-5; 7 nucleotides agree with TRBD1. CDR1 MGHDK and CDR2 SYGVNS come from the germline V gene. The CDR3 consists of 15 residues. The V gene end was trimmed by 3 bases and the J gene end by 2 bases; junction bases not matched to a gene: 6. CDR3 DNA sequence: TGTGCCAGCAGTGAGCTTGACAGGGCACAAGAGACCCAGTACTTC. Translating it yields CASSELDRAQETQYF.

The CDR3 is CASSLREGYGYTF. In nucleotides, the CDR3 is TGTGCCAGCAGTCTGCGGGAGGGGTATGGCTACACCTTC. The genes are TRBV11-3 and TRBJ1-2; tentatively, D is TRBD1 (5 bases). V was cut by 6 bases and J by 5 bases, with 13 bases left in between. CDR1 and CDR2 from the germline V gene are SGHNT and YENEEA. The CDR3 has 13 residues.

V and J are TRBV5-4 and TRBJ1-6; no firm D call. The germline V gene has CDR1 SGHNT and CDR2 YYREEE (reference sequence). V gave up 8 bases and J gave up 7 bases, with 13 bases separating them. The CDR3 is 13 amino acids. Written as DNA, the CDR3 is TGTGCCAGTCAGGCCCATGGCAATTCACCCCTCCACTTT. This codes for CASQAHGNSPLHF.

Written as DNA, the CDR3 is TGTGCCAGCAGAGGACAGGGGAACTATGGCTACACCTTC. Translation gives CASRGQGNYGYTF. V is TRBV2 and J is TRBJ1-2; 9 bases line up with TRBD1. The germline CDR1 and CDR2 sequences are SNHLY and FYNNEI. V dropped 6 bases and J dropped 2; count of bases not matched to a gene: 1. CDR3 size: 13 residues.

The chain links TRBV7-9 to TRBJ1-1; D uncertain. V gave up 6 bases and J gave up 8 bases, with 22 bases separating them. CDR3 length: 15 residues. Germline lookup yields CDR1 SEHNR and CDR2 FQNEAQ (reference sequence). Here the CDR3 reads CASSHGLQIGVEAFF. CDR3 nucleotides: TGTGCCAGCAGTCACGGACTGCAGATCGGTGTCGAAGCTTTCTTT.

This clone has a single count. The rearrangement uses TRBV14 and TRBJ2-3; weak D call: TRBD1 (5 bases). Germline V gene data show CDR1 as SGHDN and CDR2 as FVKESK. The V gene lost 4 bases and the J gene lost 0 bases, with 5 bases spanning the gap. This CDR3 is built from 13 residues. DNA of the CDR3: TGTGCCAGCAGCCGACAGAGCACAGATACGCAGTATTTT. It translates to CASSRQSTDTQYF.

About this clone itself: Additional DNA sequences in this sample encode the identical CDR3. The chain couples TRBV3-1 (or the pseudogene TRBV3-2) to TRBJ1-3; no definite D call. The CDR3 loop spans 15 amino acids. The germline V gene has CDR1 LGHDT and CDR2 YNNKEL (reference sequence). The V end was cut by 3 bases, the J end by 0 bases, with 9 bases between. Written as DNA, the CDR3 is TGTGCCAGCAGCCAGGGCCGAAGCTCTGGAAACACCATATATTTT. Its translation is CASSQGRSSGNTIYF.

The gene calls are TRBV19 and TRBJ1-1; 7 bases map to TRBD1. Germline loops: CDR1 LNHDA, CDR2 SQIVND (reference sequence). V lost 5 bases, J lost 7 bases, and 4 bases stayed unmatched. This CDR3 has 12 amino acids. The CDR3 spells CASSETGFEAFF. The CDR3 nucleotides are TGTGCCAGTAGTGAGACAGGGTTTGAAGCTTTCTTT.

The chain joins TRBV7-9 to TRBJ2-3, with D unclear. CDR1 is SEHNR and CDR2 is FQNEAQ in the germline V gene (reference sequence). Trimming left V 5 bases short and J 6 bases short, with 15 bases between. The CDR3 covers 14 residues. The CDR3 coding sequence is TGTGCCAGCAGCCCCATTTACAACCCTGATACGCAGTATTTT. This translates into CASSPIYNPDTQYF.